This record covers a single TCR beta chain. No antigen is known for it. This entry comes from a study of early stage breast cancer tumors. CDR3 length equals 13 residues. Germline CDR1 is GTSNPN and CDR2 is SVGIG (reference sequence). Trimming took off 3 bases at V and 10 bases at J, with 15 bases between the two ends. Generated by immunoSEQ multiplex PCR, the TCRdb table keeps only in-frame clones and is missing some. The sample has almost 55,000 clones, over 80% seen once. General observations from the study: Tumor and normal breast were distinguished via blood comparison in 14 of 16 patients. Bulk DNA sequencing of unsorted cells missed chain pairing and markers.

The sample was blood. This chain connects TRBV30 to TRBJ1-4; D possibly corresponds to TRBD1 (6 bases). The receptor's source is a person aged 70 to 85 with breast cancer. CDR3 nucleotide sequence: TGTGCCTGGAGCGCAGGGGTAGACGGAAAACTGTTTTTT. Translated: CAWSAGVDGKLFF.